A single sample is the source of the 7 T cell receptor beta chains below, sequenced in a study of early T cells in non-severe SARS-CoV-2 infection (dated by TCRdb to about 2021). Libraries were prepared through 5' RACE. Sequencing instrument: NextSeq 500. The public reads were run again by TCRdb, first through fastp at Q25 and then through MiXCR, and only productive beta chains were kept. Merged by CDR3 protein, the rows form single entries marked with the most common genes and DNA. The sample contains around 30,000 distinct CDR3 sequences, more than 5% of them found a single time. 7.6% of the sample goes to the ten largest clones. Sample: whole blood. All receptors come from an adult who was a healthcare worker with PCR-confirmed SARS-CoV-2 infection or an uninfected control (not recorded which).

This clonotype was recorded many times. The chain carries TRBV18 and TRBJ2-7; either TRBD1 or TRBD2 may fit D (5 bases each). The germline gives CDR1 KGHSH, CDR2 LQKENI. CDR3 length equals 14 residues. V lost 3 bases and J 5 bases, leaving 14 bases between the germline ends. The CDR3 region has the DNA TGTGCCAGCTCACCCCCGGGGACGGTGAACGAGCAGTACTTC. Translating gives CASSPPGTVNEQYF. The full variable domain, in which reference TRBV18 and TRBJ2-7 provide the parts outside the CDR3, is NAGVMQNPRHLVRRRGQEARLRCSPMKGHSHVYWYRQLPEEGLKFMVYLQKENIIDESGMPKERFSAEFPKEGPSILRIQQVVRGDSAAYFCASSPPGTVNEQYFGPGTRLTVT.

In its sample, this clonotype was seen a few times. The rearrangement uses TRBV18 and TRBJ1-1, with D perhaps TRBD1 (5 bases). Deletions cut 6 bases from V and 1 base from J, with 9 bases between. This CDR3 comprises 13 residues. Germline assignment: CDR1 KGHSH and CDR2 LQKENI. The CDR3 spells CASSGPTNTEAFF. Here the CDR3 DNA reads TGTGCCAGCTCGGGACCGACGAACACTGAAGCTTTCTTT.

As for this clonotype: Without the conserved terminal phenylalanine or tryptophan, this CDR3 likely stems from a read error. Because the CDR3's place on the DNA is in doubt, the DNA is left out and the CDR3 is given as listed by TCRdb. The chain links TRBV7-9 to TRBJ1-1. The CDR3 is 14 amino acids in total, end residues counted. Germline V gene data show CDR1 as SEHNR and CDR2 as FQNEAQ (reference sequence). The chain's CDR3 is CASSSEREGTEAFL.

This clonotype came up many times. The chain uses TRBV6-1 and TRBJ1-3; unclear D gene. Trimming pared 2 bases from V and 0 bases from J, leaving 11 bases between. CDR1 and CDR2 from the germline V gene are MNHNS and SASEGT. The CDR3 has 16 amino acids. CDR3 protein: CASSEQSAFSGNTIYF. In nucleotides, the CDR3 is TGTGCCAGCAGTGAACAGTCAGCTTTCTCTGGAAACACCATATATTTT.

The chain is built from TRBV12-3 or TRBV12-4 and TRBJ2-6, with unresolved D. This CDR3 is 17 amino acids long. The V and J ends lost 7 bases and 0 bases respectively, with 16 bases between them. The DNA of the CDR3 is TGTGCCAGCACCCCCGGGTGGGAAAGCTCTGGGGCCAACGTCCTGACTTTC. Residues: CASTPGWESSGANVLTF.

This clonotype was detected ten times or more. V is TRBV10-3 and J is TRBJ2-2; tentatively, D is TRBD1 (6 bases). Germline loops: CDR1 ENHRY, CDR2 SYGVKD. The V and J ends lost 4 bases and 2 bases respectively, with 11 bases between them. The CDR3 has 15 residues. This CDR3 reads CAISAGTLNTGELFF. The CDR3 DNA sequence: TGTGCCATCAGTGCGGGGACATTAAACACCGGGGAGCTGTTTTTT.

This chain links TRBV7-9 with TRBJ2-2, with TRBD1 matching over 7 bases. Germline V gives CDR1 SEHNR, CDR2 FQNEAQ (reference sequence). CDR3 length: 16 residues. V dropped 7 bases and J dropped 7; count of bases not matched to a gene: 15. The CDR3 bases are TGTGCCAGCAACCCTTGGACAGGTGGGAGTGACGGGGAGCTGTTTTTT. The encoded protein is CASNPWTGGSDGELFF.